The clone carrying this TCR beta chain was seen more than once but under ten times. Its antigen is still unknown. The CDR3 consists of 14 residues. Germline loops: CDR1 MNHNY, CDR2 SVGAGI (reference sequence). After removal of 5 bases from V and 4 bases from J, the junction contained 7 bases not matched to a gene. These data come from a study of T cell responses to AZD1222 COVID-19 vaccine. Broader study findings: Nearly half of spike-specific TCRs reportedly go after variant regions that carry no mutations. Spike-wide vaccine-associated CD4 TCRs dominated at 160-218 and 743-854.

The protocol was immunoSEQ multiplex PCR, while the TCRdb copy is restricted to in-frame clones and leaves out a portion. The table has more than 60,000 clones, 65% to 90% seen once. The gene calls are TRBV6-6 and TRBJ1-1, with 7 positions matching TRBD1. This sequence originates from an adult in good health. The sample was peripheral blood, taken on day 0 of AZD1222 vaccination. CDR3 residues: CASSPDRAFTEAFF. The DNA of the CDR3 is TGTGCCAGCAGTCCAGACAGGGCTTTCACTGAAGCTTTCTTT.